These 9 T cell receptor beta chains were sequenced from one sample in a study of identifying expanded T cells in peripheral blood. Profiling relied on immunoSEQ multiplex PCR, and the TCRdb table lists in-frame clones only, not all of them. This table has tens of thousands of clones, 75% to 90% appearing once. Material for sequencing was blood. The receptors were gathered from a person aged 18-70 years in good health.

The CDR3 sequence: CASLPGGTPSTDTQYF. The CDR3 DNA reads TGCGCCAGCCTCCCAGGTGGAACCCCTAGCACAGATACGCAGTATTTT. The V call is TRBV5-1, the J call TRBJ2-3; D is uncertain. The length of the CDR3 is 16 residues. Germline values: CDR1 SGHRS, CDR2 YFSETQ. With 7 bases removed from V and 0 bases from J, the gap between germline ends came to 18 bases.

The chain employs TRBV7-6 and TRBJ1-2; TRBD1 might be the D (6 bases). The length of the CDR3 is 15 residues. V gave up 2 bases and J gave up 4 bases, with 14 bases separating them. The germline V gene encodes CDR1 SGHVS and CDR2 FNYEAQ. The CDR3 reads CASSLKGSGVYGYTF. CDR3 bases: TGTGCCAGCAGCTTAAAGGGATCAGGGGTCTATGGCTACACCTTC.

This chain uses TRBV18 with TRBJ1-2; D is uncertain. V shed 2 bases and J shed 5 bases, with 21 bases lying between them. The CDR3 loop spans 17 amino acids. From germline, CDR1 is KGHSH and CDR2 LQKENI. The CDR3 nucleotides read TGTGCCAGCTCACCAACTATGGCCCCAAAGGAGCCTTATGGCTACACCTTC. Its translation is CASSPTMAPKEPYGYTF.

The genes are TRBV6-1 and TRBJ1-5; 11 bases align to TRBD1. Trimming removed 6 bases from V and 7 bases from J; junction bases left unmatched: 8. Looked up from germline, CDR1 is MNHNS and CDR2 is SASEGT. The CDR3 loop spans 15 amino acids. The CDR3, as DNA: TGTGCCAGCAGCTTCGGGACAGGGGGAGACCAGCCCCAGCATTTT. It translates to CASSFGTGGDQPQHF.

V gene TRBV5-1 combines with J gene TRBJ1-1; weak D call: TRBD1 (5 bases). The CDR3 is 15 residues long. CDR1 is SGHRS, CDR2 YFSETQ, per germline. V shed 4 bases and J shed 0 bases, with 13 bases lying between them. For the CDR3, the DNA is TGCGCCAGCAGCCCCCTGGGGGGGATGAACACTGAAGCTTTCTTT. This translates into CASSPLGGMNTEAFF.

The rearrangement links TRBV20-1 to TRBJ2-7; D remains unclear. V dropped 3 bases and J dropped 3 bases, with 6 bases sitting between them. The CDR3 is 11 amino acids. Germline-derived CDR1 and CDR2 are DFQATT and SNEGSKA (reference sequence). Here the CDR3 reads CSASKSYEQYF. In nucleotides, the CDR3 is TGCAGTGCTAGCAAGAGCTACGAGCAGTACTTC.

V usage is TRBV11-2 and J usage is TRBJ1-2; no definite D call. Per the germline V gene, CDR1 is SGHAT and CDR2 is FQNNGV. The CDR3 length is 15 residues. V gave up 0 bases and J gave up 7 bases, with 15 bases separating them. DNA of the CDR3: TGTGCCAGCAGCTTAGATTTGTCAGGCGGGAGTGGCTACACCTTC. It yields the protein CASSLDLSGGSGYTF.

This clone was picked up a small number of times. J is TRBJ1-4 and V is TRBV18, with a weak D call TRBD1 (6 bases). In germline, CDR1 is KGHSH, CDR2 LQKENI. CDR3 size: 13 residues. V was shortened by 2 bases and J by 5 bases, with 6 bases between the two germline ends. In nucleotides, the CDR3 is TGTGCCAGCTCACCAACAGGGAATGAAAAACTGTTTTTT. Translation gives CASSPTGNEKLFF.

CDR3 bases: TGTGCCAGCAGCTTGGCTAGCGGGGGTTCCTACGAGCAGTACTTC. This translates into CASSLASGGSYEQYF. This chain links TRBV11-2 with TRBJ2-7; 10 bases fit TRBD2. The CDR3 is 15 amino acids. Germline trimming cut 3 bases from V and 1 base from J; bases unmatched to any gene: 3. Germline V gene sequence: CDR1 SGHAT, CDR2 FQNNGV.